The T cell receptor (beta chain) under discussion was sequenced for a study of blood T cell repertoires in COVID-19. Assay used: immunoSEQ multiplex PCR; TCRdb lists only in-frame clones, some missing. This repertoire shows 200,000 to 250,000 clones, about 85% found once; its top ten account for around 2.7%. Symptom resolution, clearance, or two negative PCRs marked donors in Cohort 3 as recovered. The germline gives CDR1 LNHDA, CDR2 SQIVND (reference sequence). The length of the CDR3 is 14 residues. V lost 1 base to trimming and J lost 2 bases, with 8 bases between them. This rearrangement joins TRBV19 to TRBJ1-1, with D uncertain. This clonotype originated in a woman younger than 45 who had recovered from COVID-19. The sequenced material came from PBMCs or T cells enriched from blood (not recorded which). This CDR3 reads CASSIVEGNTEAFF. The CDR3 nucleotides read TGTGCCAGTAGTATAGTTGAGGGCAACACTGAAGCTTTCTTT.